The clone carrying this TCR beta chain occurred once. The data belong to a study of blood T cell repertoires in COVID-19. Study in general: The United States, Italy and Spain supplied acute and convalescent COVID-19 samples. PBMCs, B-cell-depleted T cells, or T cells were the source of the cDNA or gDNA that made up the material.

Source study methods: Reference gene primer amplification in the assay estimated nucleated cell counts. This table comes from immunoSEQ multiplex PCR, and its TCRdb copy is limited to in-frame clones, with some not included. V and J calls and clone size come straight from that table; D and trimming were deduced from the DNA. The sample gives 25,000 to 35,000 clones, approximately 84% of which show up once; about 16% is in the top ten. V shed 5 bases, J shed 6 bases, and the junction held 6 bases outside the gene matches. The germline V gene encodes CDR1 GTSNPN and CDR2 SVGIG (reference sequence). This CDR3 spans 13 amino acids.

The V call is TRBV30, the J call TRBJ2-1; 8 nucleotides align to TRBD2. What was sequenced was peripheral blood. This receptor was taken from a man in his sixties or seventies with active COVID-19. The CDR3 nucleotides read TGTGCCTGGGGTAGGCTAGCGGGCAATGAGCAGTTCTTC. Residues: CAWGRLAGNEQFF.